The sample holds a few counts of the clone carrying this T cell receptor (beta chain). TCRdb reanalysed the 5' RACE reads using MiXCR and keeps one entry per CDR3 protein. The sample lists 85,000 to 120,000 distinct CDR3 sequences; around 12% were seen once. This entry belongs to a study of T-cell memory formation after mild COVID-19. CDR1 is ENHRY and CDR2 is SYGVKD in the germline V gene. The CDR3 is made up of 16 amino acids. V trimming: 0 bases; J trimming: 6 bases; junction bases outside the gene matches: 6. J is TRBJ2-1 and V is TRBV10-3; 9 nucleotides match TRBD1. The sequenced sample consisted of PBMCs or a T cell subset sorted from them (not recorded which). The clonotype originates from an adult woman who had mild COVID-19 (a few samples of this study predate the infection). Cell type and time point are not known. This CDR3 is CAISESGTGLINEQFF. CDR3 DNA: TGTGCCATCAGTGAGTCGGGGACAGGGCTTATCAATGAGCAGTTCTTC.